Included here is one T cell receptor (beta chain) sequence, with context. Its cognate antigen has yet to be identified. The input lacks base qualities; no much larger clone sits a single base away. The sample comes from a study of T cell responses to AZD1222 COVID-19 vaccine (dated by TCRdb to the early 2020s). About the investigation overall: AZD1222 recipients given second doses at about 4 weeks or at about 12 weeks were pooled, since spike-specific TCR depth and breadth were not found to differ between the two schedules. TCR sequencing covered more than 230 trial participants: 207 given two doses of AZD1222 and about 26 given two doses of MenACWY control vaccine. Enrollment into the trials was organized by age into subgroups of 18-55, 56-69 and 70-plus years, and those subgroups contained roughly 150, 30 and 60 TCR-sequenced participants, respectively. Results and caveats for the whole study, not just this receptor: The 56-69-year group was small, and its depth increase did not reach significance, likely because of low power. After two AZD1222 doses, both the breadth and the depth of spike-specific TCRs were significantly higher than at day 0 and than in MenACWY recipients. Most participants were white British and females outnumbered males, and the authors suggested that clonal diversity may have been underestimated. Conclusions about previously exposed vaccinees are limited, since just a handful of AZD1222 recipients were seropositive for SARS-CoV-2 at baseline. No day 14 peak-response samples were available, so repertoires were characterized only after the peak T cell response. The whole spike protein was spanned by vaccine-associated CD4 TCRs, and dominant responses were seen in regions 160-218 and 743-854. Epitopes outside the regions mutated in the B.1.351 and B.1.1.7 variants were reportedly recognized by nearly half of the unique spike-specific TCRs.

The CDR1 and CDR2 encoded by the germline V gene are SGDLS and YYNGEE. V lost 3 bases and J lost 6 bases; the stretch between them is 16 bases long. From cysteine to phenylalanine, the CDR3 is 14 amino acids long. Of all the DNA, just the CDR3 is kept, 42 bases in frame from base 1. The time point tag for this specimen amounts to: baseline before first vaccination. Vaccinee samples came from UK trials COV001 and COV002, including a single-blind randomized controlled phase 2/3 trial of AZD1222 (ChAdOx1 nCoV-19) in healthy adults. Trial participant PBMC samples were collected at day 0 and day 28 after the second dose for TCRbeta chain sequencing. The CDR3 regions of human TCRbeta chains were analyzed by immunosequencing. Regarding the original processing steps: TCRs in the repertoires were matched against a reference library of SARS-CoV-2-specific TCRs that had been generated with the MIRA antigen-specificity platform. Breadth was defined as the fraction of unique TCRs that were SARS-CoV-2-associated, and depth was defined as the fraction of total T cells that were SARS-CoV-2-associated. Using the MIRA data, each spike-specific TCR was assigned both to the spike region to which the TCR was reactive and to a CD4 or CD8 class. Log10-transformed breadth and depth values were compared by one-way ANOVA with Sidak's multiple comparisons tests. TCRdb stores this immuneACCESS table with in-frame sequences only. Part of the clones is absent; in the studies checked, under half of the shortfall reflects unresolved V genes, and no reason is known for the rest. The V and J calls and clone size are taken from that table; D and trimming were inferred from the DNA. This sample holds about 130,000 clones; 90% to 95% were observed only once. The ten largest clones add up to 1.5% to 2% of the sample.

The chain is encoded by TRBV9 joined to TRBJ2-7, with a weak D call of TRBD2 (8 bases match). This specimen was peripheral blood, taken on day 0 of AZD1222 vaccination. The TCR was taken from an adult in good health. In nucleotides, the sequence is TGTGCCAGCAGCGGCCGGGAGGGGGCGATCGAGCAGTACTTC. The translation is CASSGREGAIEQYF.